This T cell receptor beta chain derives from a study of blood T cell repertoires in COVID-19. The data were produced by immunoSEQ multiplex PCR, yet TCRdb's version contains in-frame clones alone and is incomplete. In the table there are some 330,000 clones, about 87% of which are singletons. Clinical histories supplied by participants themselves formed the basis of cohort assignment. Two negative PCRs, clearance, or symptom resolution characterized the recovered Cohort 3 donors. J lost 2 bases, V lost 4 bases, and 6 bases had no gene match. From germline, CDR1 is SEHNR and CDR2 FQNEAQ (reference sequence). The CDR3 runs 16 residues.

The chain couples TRBV7-9 to TRBJ2-3, with 10 nucleotides matching TRBD2. The specimen sequenced was PBMCs or T cells enriched from blood (not recorded which). This receptor was obtained from a young man who had recovered from COVID-19. The CDR3 spells CASSYTGLADTDTQYF. In DNA form, the CDR3 reads TGTGCCAGCAGCTATACCGGACTAGCGGACACAGATACGCAGTATTTT.